This TCR beta chain came from a study of identical twins. General study points: Part of the zero-insertion signal could reflect confounding by invariant MAIT and iNKT cells. The authors drew conclusions from cross-sectional statistical analysis rather than following the same donors.

TCRdb itself ran the 5' RACE reads through MiXCR, one entry per CDR3 protein. The profile covers about 220,000 distinct CDR3 sequences, with under 10% appearing a single time and less than 2% taken by the ten largest. Comment on this clonotype: Its antigen is unidentified.

The same data also contributed to another study, on yellow fever vaccine responses in identical twins.

This receptor was obtained from a woman between 18 and 29 years old in good health. Sequencing input: memory (CD45RO+) T cells sorted from blood.

The CDR3: CASSFGTGAVQETQYF. The CDR3 DNA sequence: TGTGCCAGCAGCTTTGGGACAGGAGCAGTTCAAGAGACCCAGTACTTC. The chain uses TRBV5-6 and TRBJ2-5, with 8 bases fitting TRBD1. Germline trimming cut 2 bases from V and 2 bases from J; bases unmatched to any gene: 8. This CDR3 comprises 16 residues. Germline CDR1 and CDR2: SGHDT and YYEEEE.